What follows are 25 T cell receptor beta chains derived from one specimen sequenced in a study of T cell clonotyping in hematopoietic cell transplantation. Only in-frame clones appear in the TCRdb table, and some are missing; sequencing was by immunoSEQ multiplex PCR. The sample holds nearly 70,000 clones, over 90% seen once. The sequenced sample was peripheral blood mononuclear cells. The receptors originated from a man aged 50 to 59 in good health. Some clones in this sample may be carry-over from other donors' samples.

The CDR3 here is CASSHSNRGQETQYF. In DNA form, the CDR3 reads TGCGCCAGCAGCCACAGCAACAGGGGCCAAGAGACCCAGTACTTC. The chain combines TRBV4-1 with TRBJ2-5; 7 bases map to TRBD1. V was clipped by 3 bases and J by 1 base; unmatched bases: 5. The CDR3 totals 15 residues. In germline, CDR1 is MGHRA, CDR2 YSYEKL.

This clone was picked up a small number of times. The junction and the germline gene differ at one end; a read error may be behind it. The chain carries TRBV20-1 and TRBJ2-3; TRBD2 is a possible D gene (5 bases). Germline loops: CDR1 DFQATT, CDR2 SNEGSKA (reference sequence). The CDR3 loop spans 11 amino acids. The CDR3 DNA follows: TGCAGTCCTAGAGGAGGAGATACGCAGTATTTT. Translation: CSPRGGDTQYF.

The CDR3 here is CASSHGIETQYF. In DNA, the CDR3 is TGTGCCAGCAGCCACGGGATCGAGACCCAGTACTTC. The gene calls are TRBV14 and TRBJ2-5; tentative D call: TRBD2 (5 bases). This CDR3 contains 12 residues. The V and J ends lost 3 bases and 5 bases respectively, with 7 bases between them. Germline lookup yields CDR1 SGHDN and CDR2 FVKESK. The entire variable domain, with the rest obtained from reference TRBV14 and TRBJ2-5, is as follows: EAGVTQFPSHSVIEKGQTVTLRCDPISGHDNLYWYRRVMGKEIKFLLHFVKESKQDESGMPNNRFLAERTGGTYSTLKVQPAELEDSGVYFCASSHGIETQYFGPGTRLLVL.

This clone showed up just once. The chain carries TRBV5-1 and TRBJ1-4, with D possibly matching TRBD1 (6 bases). V was cut by 4 bases and J by 5 bases, with 15 bases left in between. The germline V gene encodes CDR1 SGHRS and CDR2 YFSETQ. This CDR3 comprises 15 residues. The CDR3: CASSSGDISNEKLFF. The CDR3 coding sequence is TGCGCCAGCAGCAGCGGGGACATATCGAATGAAAAACTGTTTTTT.

V gene TRBV14 combines with J gene TRBJ2-1, with unresolved D. The CDR3 consists of 16 residues. With 4 bases removed from V and 0 bases from J, the gap between germline ends came to 13 bases. The germline gives CDR1 SGHDN, CDR2 FVKESK. CDR3 amino acids: CASSLSGLSSYNEQFF. DNA for the CDR3: TGTGCCAGCAGCCTATCCGGGTTGAGCTCCTACAATGAGCAGTTCTTC.

This chain uses TRBV7-9 with TRBJ1-1; weak D call: TRBD1 (5 bases). V was clipped by 3 bases and J by 1 base, with 15 bases between them. The V gene's germline CDR1 is SEHNR and CDR2 FQNEAQ (reference sequence). The CDR3 is 16 residues long. The CDR3 DNA follows: TGTGCCAGCAGCTTTTTACCGGGACTGAAGAACACTGAAGCTTTCTTT. Translating gives CASSFLPGLKNTEAFF.

The rearrangement joins TRBV25-1 to TRBJ1-3; D is undetermined. The germline V gene has CDR1 MGHDK and CDR2 SYGVNS. Trimming took 8 bases from V and 4 from J, leaving 6 bases between them. The CDR3 consists of 11 residues. CDR3 sequence reads: CASGYGNTIYF. The CDR3 DNA sequence: TGTGCCAGCGGATACGGAAACACCATATATTTT.

This chain uses TRBV5-5 with TRBJ1-2; no reliable D call. The CDR3 is made up of 14 amino acids. The V gene's germline CDR1 is SGHKS and CDR2 YYEKEE (reference sequence). The ends were cut back, 0 bases at V and 4 bases at J, with 10 bases in the middle. CDR3 residues: CASSLAGLAYGYTF. The DNA for the CDR3 is TGTGCCAGCAGCTTGGCTGGATTAGCCTATGGCTACACCTTC. The full variable domain, completed using reference TRBV5-5 and TRBJ1-2, is DAGVTQSPTHLIKTRGQQVTLRCSPISGHKSVSWYQQVLGQGPQFIFQYYEKEERGRGNFPDRFSARQFPNYSSELNVNALLLGDSALYLCASSLAGLAYGYTFGSGTRLTVV.

The chain couples TRBV14 to TRBJ1-3; D gene unclear. V gave up 0 bases and J gave up 8 bases, with 8 bases separating them. This CDR3 is 13 amino acids long. The germline V gene has CDR1 SGHDN and CDR2 FVKESK. CDR3 in DNA: TGTGCCAGCAGCCAAGATCGGGGTTACACCATATATTTT. It encodes CASSQDRGYTIYF. Full variable domain (remainder filled in from reference TRBV14 and TRBJ1-3): EAGVTQFPSHSVIEKGQTVTLRCDPISGHDNLYWYRRVMGKEIKFLLHFVKESKQDESGMPNNRFLAERTGGTYSTLKVQPAELEDSGVYFCASSQDRGYTIYFGEGSWLTVV.

The count of this clone is one. CDR3 nucleotide sequence: TGTGCCAGCAGTGAAGGGATGACGGGAGATACGCAGTATTTT. Its protein is CASSEGMTGDTQYF. This chain connects TRBV6-1 to TRBJ2-3; D not resolved. Germline CDR1 and CDR2: MNHNS and SASEGT. This CDR3 is built from 14 residues. V lost 1 base, J lost 5 bases, and 10 bases lay in between.

The chain has TRBV6-6 and TRBJ1-1, with a tentative D call TRBD1 (6 bases). The CDR3 runs 13 residues. Germline assignment: CDR1 MNHNY and CDR2 SVGAGI (reference sequence). V dropped 7 bases and J dropped 2 bases, with 11 bases sitting between them. As DNA, the CDR3 is TGTGCCAGCACACCAGGGGTCAACACTGAAGCTTTCTTT. It codes for CASTPGVNTEAFF.

The gene calls are TRBV6-1 and TRBJ2-2, with D tentatively TRBD2 (5 bases). The V end lost 4 bases, the J end lost 3 bases, and 15 bases lay between the germline ends. Per germline, CDR1 MNHNS and CDR2 SASEGT. This CDR3 is 16 amino acids long. CDR3 nucleotide sequence: TGTGCCAGCAGTGTTCAACTGGGAGTCTACACCGGGGAGCTGTTTTTT. Protein sequence: CASSVQLGVYTGELFF.

The chain employs TRBV5-1 and TRBJ2-1; 11 bases are a match to TRBD2. Trimming at V came to 4 bases and at J to 9 bases, leaving 3 bases not matched to a gene. The length of the CDR3 is 13 residues. The V gene's germline CDR1 is SGHRS and CDR2 YFSETQ. The CDR3 is CASSPTSGGEQFF. CDR3 DNA sequence: TGCGCCAGCAGCCCAACTAGCGGGGGTGAGCAGTTCTTC.

V is TRBV19 and J is TRBJ2-7; weak D call: TRBD1 (6 bases). V lost 3 bases and J 6 bases, leaving 24 bases between the germline ends. CDR3 length equals 17 residues. Germline CDR1 and CDR2: LNHDA and SQIVND (reference sequence). The CDR3 nucleotides read TGTGCCAGTAGTATTGGGGGCCTTCGAAATCATCTTGCCGAGCAGTACTTC. Its translation: CASSIGGLRNHLAEQYF.

The chain uses TRBV2 and TRBJ1-1, with D perhaps TRBD1 (5 bases). CDR1 is SNHLY and CDR2 is FYNNEI in the germline V gene. Trimming removed 3 bases at V and 7 bases at J, with 18 bases between. This CDR3 is built from 15 residues. For the CDR3, the DNA is TGTGCCAGCAGTGACGTGAGGGGAGGTCCGAGTGAAGCTTTCTTT. It translates to CASSDVRGGPSEAFF.

This rearrangement joins TRBV7-3 to TRBJ2-5; no definite D call. The length of the CDR3 is 16 residues. Deletions cut 6 bases from V and 1 base from J, with 18 bases between. Germline assignment: CDR1 SGHTA and CDR2 FQGTGA. CDR3 nucleotide sequence: TGTGCCAGCAGACTAAGTGGATGGGGTTTCCAAGAGACCCAGTACTTC. Its protein is CASRLSGWGFQETQYF.

The V and J genes are TRBV6-5 and TRBJ2-2; 14 bases line up with TRBD2. CDR3 length equals 16 residues. Germline loops: CDR1 MNHEY, CDR2 SVGAGI. J gave up 5 bases and V 4 bases, and 3 bases lay outside the gene matches. Written as DNA, the CDR3 is TGTGCCAGCAGTTTCGGGACTAGCGGGAGAACCGGGGAGCTGTTTTTT. It is translated as CASSFGTSGRTGELFF.

This chain joins TRBV5-4 and TRBJ2-7; a weak D match, TRBD1 (7 bases). The CDR3 has 16 amino acids. V lost 3 bases, J lost 0 bases, and 16 bases lay in between. Germline V gives CDR1 SGHNT, CDR2 YYREEE (reference sequence). CDR3 residues: CASSSSPRGDSYEQYF. CDR3 sequence (DNA): TGTGCCAGCAGCTCATCCCCCAGGGGGGACTCCTACGAGCAGTACTTC. Full variable domain (rest looked up from reference TRBV5-4 and TRBJ2-7): ETGVTQSPTHLIKTRGQQVTLRCSSQSGHNTVSWYQQALGQGPQFIFQYYREEENGRGNFPPRFSGLQFPNYSSELNVNALELDDSALYLCASSSSPRGDSYEQYFGPGTRLTVT.

The V gene is TRBV5-5, the J gene TRBJ2-7; unclear D gene. V gave up 4 bases and J gave up 4 bases, with 21 bases separating them. The germline V gene has CDR1 SGHKS and CDR2 YYEKEE (reference sequence). There are 16 residues in the CDR3. The CDR3 coding sequence is TGTGCCAGCAGCCCCGATCTCGGCCAAACTCTATACGAGCAGTACTTC. Encoded protein: CASSPDLGQTLYEQYF. Supplemented by reference TRBV5-5 and TRBJ2-7, the full variable domain reads DAGVTQSPTHLIKTRGQQVTLRCSPISGHKSVSWYQQVLGQGPQFIFQYYEKEERGRGNFPDRFSARQFPNYSSELNVNALLLGDSALYLCASSPDLGQTLYEQYFGPGTRLTVT.

The chain couples TRBV6-5 to TRBJ1-1, with no clear D. Germline V gene data show CDR1 as MNHEY and CDR2 as SVGAGI. This CDR3 spans 15 amino acids. V lost 6 bases, J lost 0 bases, and 14 bases lay in between. This chain's CDR3 is CASRLAGGMNTEAFF. The CDR3 bases are TGTGCCAGCAGACTAGCAGGTGGGATGAACACTGAAGCTTTCTTT.

The chain combines TRBV30 with TRBJ1-4; TRBD1 aligns across 7 bases. Germline lookup yields CDR1 GTSNPN and CDR2 SVGIG (reference sequence). V lost 4 bases to trimming and J lost 5 bases; unmatched junction nucleotides: 10. The CDR3 contains 15 residues. The CDR3 nucleotides are TGTGCCTGGACCCGCCGGACAGGAGAAAATGAAAAACTGTTTTTT. Its translation: CAWTRRTGENEKLFF. The full variable domain, with the rest looked up from reference TRBV30 and TRBJ1-4, is SQTIHQWPATLVQPVGSPLSLECTVEGTSNPNLYWYRQAAGRGLQLLFYSVGIGQISSEVPQNLSASRPQDRQFILSSKKLLLSDSGFYLCAWTRRTGENEKLFFGSGTQLSVL.

This rearrangement joins TRBV30 to TRBJ1-4; D is perhaps TRBD1 (6 bases). The ends were cut back, 0 bases at V and 8 bases at J, with 19 bases in the middle. The CDR3 is made up of 16 amino acids. Germline-derived CDR1 and CDR2 are GTSNPN and SVGIG (reference sequence). CDR3 in DNA: TGTGCCTGGAGTGTAGGATCATCAGGGGTAACGGAAAAACTGTTTTTT. Encoded protein: CAWSVGSSGVTEKLFF.

J is TRBJ1-2 and V is TRBV28; no reliable D call. Germline lookup yields CDR1 MDHEN and CDR2 SYDVKM. The CDR3 is 12 amino acids. V gave up 6 bases and J gave up 7 bases, with 12 bases separating them. The CDR3 DNA is TGTGCCAGCAGCCCCCCGGAGGGTGGCTACACCTTC. Amino acid sequence: CASSPPEGGYTF.

The J gene is TRBJ2-3, the V gene TRBV7-2; 12 bases align to TRBD2. The trim removed 5 bases at V and 2 bases at J, leaving 5 bases unmatched. The germline CDR1 and CDR2 sequences are SGHTA and FQGNSA. This CDR3 spans 16 amino acids. The CDR3 DNA reads TGTGCCAGCAGCCGGACTAGCGGGGCCCCCACAGATACGCAGTATTTT. Its protein product is CASSRTSGAPTDTQYF.

The chain combines TRBV2 with TRBJ1-1, with a weak D call TRBD1 (6 bases). This CDR3 region has 14 residues. Trimming pared 4 bases from V and 1 base from J, leaving 10 bases between. CDR1 is SNHLY and CDR2 is FYNNEI in the germline V gene. This chain's CDR3 is CASSVRGQNTEAFF. DNA of the CDR3: TGTGCCAGCAGTGTCAGGGGTCAGAACACTGAAGCTTTCTTT.